The 27 T cell receptor beta chains below come from one sample, sequenced in a study of human T cells and chemical hapten exposure. MiXCR, run by TCRdb on the RACE reads, gives a single entry per CDR3 protein. The profile shows around 330,000 distinct CDR3 sequences, roughly 6% of them singletons. Specified time point: pre-sensitization, week 0. The treatment: therapeutic diphenylcyclopropenone sensitization with weekly scalp DPC. The sample here was whole blood, taken in connection with sensitization to the hapten diphenylcyclopropenone (DPC). All receptors come from a woman under 30 with alopecia areata. Some clones in this sample may be carry-over from other donors' samples.

The chain recombines TRBV28 with TRBJ2-7, with 9 bases identical to TRBD1. V dropped 6 bases and J dropped 2; count of bases not matched to a gene: 8. This CDR3 region has 15 residues. Germline V gene sequence: CDR1 MDHEN, CDR2 SYDVKM. In nucleotides, the CDR3 is TGTGCCAGCAGCTTACAGGGGGCTGGCACCTACGAGCAGTACTTC. Protein: CASSLQGAGTYEQYF.

This clonotype was detected ten times or more. The chain combines TRBV5-1 with TRBJ1-1; D remains ambiguous. Germline CDR1 is SGHRS and CDR2 is YFSETQ. Trimming took 2 bases from V and 11 from J, leaving 16 bases between them. The CDR3 consists of 13 residues. CDR3 DNA sequence: TGCGCCAGCAGCTTTGAGGACTCCCAGTATGCTTTCTTT. Amino acids: CASSFEDSQYAFF.

This clonotype was detected ten times or more. V and J are TRBV7-9 and TRBJ1-5; D remains unclear. Deletions cut 1 base from V and 7 bases from J, with 11 bases between. CDR3 size: 14 residues. The germline CDR1 and CDR2 sequences are SEHNR and FQNEAQ (reference sequence). The CDR3 reads CASSLDQARQPQHF. CDR3 nucleotides: TGTGCCAGCAGCTTAGATCAAGCACGGCAGCCCCAGCATTTT. The full variable domain, rest sourced from reference TRBV7-9 and TRBJ1-5, is DTGVSQNPRHKITKRGQNVTFRCDPISEHNRLYWYRQTLGQGPEFLTYFQNEAQLEKSRLLSDRFSAERPKGSFSTLEIQRTEQGDSAMYLCASSLDQARQPQHFGDGTRLSIL.

This clonotype was seen repeatedly, ten times or more. The CDR3 bases are TGCGCCAGCAGCTTGGGCTTAATGGAATCCCTCCACTTT. Translating gives CASSLGLMESLHF. The gene calls are TRBV5-1 and TRBJ1-6; the D is unclear. The ends were cut back, 0 bases at V and 14 bases at J, with 12 bases in the middle. Germline CDR1 SGHRS, CDR2 YFSETQ. CDR3 size: 13 residues.

This clonotype showed up many times. This chain connects TRBV7-6 to TRBJ2-3; D is uncertain. Germline CDR1 reads SGHVS; CDR2 reads FNYEAQ. The CDR3 totals 14 residues. The V gene lost 1 base and the J gene lost 6 bases, with 11 bases spanning the gap. The CDR3 bases are TGTGCCAGCAGCTTAGGCGTGGCGGCGGATACGCAGTATTTT. Translating gives CASSLGVAADTQYF.

This clonotype was seen only a few times. The V call is TRBV6-2 or TRBV6-3, the J call TRBJ2-1; the D gene is possibly TRBD2 (5 bases). The V end lost 4 bases, the J end lost 10 bases, and 17 bases lay between the germline ends. The CDR3 runs 14 residues. CDR1 and CDR2 from the germline V gene are MNHEY and SVGEGT. This CDR3 is CASSFDGELGEQFF. The CDR3 DNA reads as TGTGCCAGCAGTTTTGACGGGGAGTTGGGGGAGCAGTTCTTC.

V gene TRBV5-1 combines with J gene TRBJ2-1; TRBD1 might be the D (6 bases). Germline V gene data show CDR1 as SGHRS and CDR2 as YFSETQ. Trimming cost V 4 bases and J 11 bases, with 10 bases left between them. There are 11 residues in the CDR3. The CDR3 loop reads CASSPGVQQFF. For the CDR3, the DNA is TGCGCCAGCAGCCCAGGGGTTCAGCAGTTCTTC.

V and J are TRBV6-2 or TRBV6-3 and TRBJ1-2; D gene unclear. CDR1 and CDR2 from the germline V gene are MNHEY and SVGEGT. The CDR3 sequence is 14 residues long. Trimming removed 6 bases from V and 3 bases from J, with 14 bases in between. In nucleotides, the CDR3 is TGTGCCAGCAGCCCCGGTCAGAGGTACTATGGCTACACCTTC. It specifies CASSPGQRYYGYTF.

This clonotype has more than one count but fewer than ten. The chain joins TRBV6-1 to TRBJ1-3, with D possibly being TRBD1 (5 bases). Germline assignment: CDR1 MNHNS and CDR2 SASEGT. CDR3 size: 14 residues. V was trimmed by 8 bases and J by 4 bases, leaving 15 bases between them. CDR3 region: CASGTGAVGNTIYF. CDR3 bases: TGTGCCAGCGGGACGGGAGCCGTGGGAAACACCATATATTTT.

This clonotype was counted a few times. J is TRBJ2-1 and V is TRBV3-1; 8 bases agree with TRBD1. J was trimmed by 5 bases and V by 3 bases; bases with no gene match: 6. The CDR3 totals 15 residues. In germline, CDR1 is LGHDT, CDR2 YNNKEL (reference sequence). The CDR3 loop is CASSHWDRINNEQFF. The CDR3 DNA reads TGTGCCAGCAGCCACTGGGACAGGATCAACAATGAGCAGTTCTTC.

V is TRBV5-5 and J is TRBJ2-1; 7 bases are a match to TRBD2. This CDR3 contains 15 residues. Germline CDR1 reads SGHKS; CDR2 reads YYEKEE (reference sequence). V dropped 0 bases and J dropped 9; count of bases not matched to a gene: 9. In DNA form, the CDR3 reads TGTGCCAGCAGCTTGGGTGAGAGGGAGGGTGGTGAGCAGTTCTTC. Protein: CASSLGEREGGEQFF.

There are many counts of this clonotype. The rearrangement uses TRBV24-1 and TRBJ1-4; D possibly corresponds to TRBD1 (5 bases). With 9 bases removed from V and 8 bases from J, the gap between germline ends came to 15 bases. The length of the CDR3 is 13 residues. Germline V lookup: CDR1 KGHDR, CDR2 SFDVKD. CDR3 region: CATAGTTEEKLFF. The CDR3 bases are TGTGCCACCGCTGGGACGACAGAGGAAAAACTGTTTTTT.

The chain carries TRBV12-3 or TRBV12-4 and TRBJ1-2, with 8 positions matching TRBD1. The V and J ends lost 5 bases and 7 bases, in that order; junction bases with no gene match: 15. The CDR3 has 16 amino acids. The CDR3 DNA follows: TGTGCCAGCAGTACCCTTTTGACAGGGGTGGGCGCTGGCTACACCTTC. It yields the protein CASSTLLTGVGAGYTF.

The V and J genes are TRBV25-1 and TRBJ2-1; D perhaps matches TRBD2 (5 bases). CDR1 and CDR2 from the germline V gene are MGHDK and SYGVNS. V lost 8 bases and J 12 bases, leaving 14 bases between the germline ends. CDR3 length: 11 residues. CDR3 sequence reads: CASYGLDGQFF. CDR3 bases: TGTGCCAGCTACGGACTCGATGGGCAGTTCTTC. The complete variable domain, with remaining parts taken from reference TRBV25-1 and TRBJ2-1, reads EADIYQTPRYLVIGTGKKITLECSQTMGHDKMYWYQQDPGMELHLIHYSYGVNSTEKGDLSSESTVSRIRTEHFPLTLESARPSHTSQYLCASYGLDGQFFGPGTRLTVL.

This clonotype was counted at least ten times. The genes are TRBV7-9 and TRBJ1-1; D remains ambiguous. The CDR3 runs 11 residues. Germline V gene lookup returns CDR1 SEHNR and CDR2 FQNEAQ (reference sequence). The V end was cut by 2 bases, the J end by 6 bases, with 4 bases between. The CDR3 nucleotides read TGTGCCAGCAGCTTAAAGCCTGAAGCTTTCTTT. This codes for CASSLKPEAFF.

The V gene is TRBV11-1, the J gene TRBJ2-3; TRBD2 might be the D (6 bases). Trimming took 4 bases from V and 3 from J, leaving 14 bases between them. The germline V gene has CDR1 SGHAT and CDR2 FQDESV (reference sequence). This CDR3 is 15 amino acids long. Here the CDR3 reads CASSSGGPNTDTQYF. The CDR3 DNA follows: TGTGCCAGCAGCTCCGGGGGTCCCAATACAGATACGCAGTATTTT.

The rearrangement uses TRBV5-4 and TRBJ2-7; 8 bases agree with TRBD2. V trimming: 4 bases; J trimming: 3 bases; junction bases outside the gene matches: 6. The CDR3 is made up of 14 amino acids. CDR1 is SGHNT, CDR2 YYREEE, per germline (reference sequence). This chain's CDR3 is CASSPGGPLYEQYF. CDR3 in DNA: TGTGCCAGCAGCCCGGGGGGGCCCCTCTACGAGCAGTACTTC. The full variable domain, rest sourced from reference TRBV5-4 and TRBJ2-7, is ETGVTQSPTHLIKTRGQQVTLRCSSQSGHNTVSWYQQALGQGPQFIFQYYREEENGRGNFPPRFSGLQFPNYSSELNVNALELDDSALYLCASSPGGPLYEQYFGPGTRLTVT.

There are a few counts of this clonotype. The rearrangement links TRBV20-1 to TRBJ2-3; 8 nucleotides match TRBD2. V gave up 0 bases and J gave up 6 bases; unmatched junction bases: 8. CDR1 is DFQATT and CDR2 is SNEGSKA in the germline V gene (reference sequence). The CDR3 runs 15 residues. CDR3 coding DNA: TGCAGTGCTAGAGATGGTAGCGGGGCTTCGGATACGCAGTATTTT. It translates to CSARDGSGASDTQYF.

This clonotype was seen a few times. CDR3 residues: CASRWTDTQYF. The DNA for the CDR3 is TGTGCCAGCAGATGGACAGATACGCAGTATTTT. This sequence joins TRBV7-6 and TRBJ2-3; no clear D gene. The germline V gene encodes CDR1 SGHVS and CDR2 FNYEAQ. Trimming left V 6 bases short and J 3 bases short, with 4 bases between. The CDR3 contains 11 residues.

In this sample, this clonotype turned up many times. This rearrangement joins TRBV29-1 to TRBJ1-2; D is perhaps TRBD1 (6 bases). Germline lookup yields CDR1 SQVTM and CDR2 ANQGSEA. The ends were cut back, 7 bases at V and 4 bases at J, with 16 bases in the middle. The CDR3 totals 13 residues. The CDR3 loop is CSAWGGQRYGYTF. CDR3 coding DNA: TGCAGCGCTTGGGGGGGACAACGCTATGGCTACACCTTC.

This clonotype was picked up many times. V and J are TRBV12-3 or TRBV12-4 and TRBJ2-3; no definite D call. With 10 bases removed from V and 2 bases from J, the gap between germline ends came to 13 bases. The CDR3 sequence is 13 residues long. The CDR3 loop reads CATILRITDTQYF. The CDR3 nucleotides read TGTGCCACCATTCTGAGGATCACAGATACGCAGTATTTT.

This clonotype was recorded at least ten times. The chain uses TRBV12-3 or TRBV12-4 and TRBJ2-3; D remains unclear. The CDR3 is 12 residues long. Trimming left V 6 bases short and J 3 bases short, with 7 bases between. The CDR3 DNA follows: TGTGCCAGCAGCCGAAGGACAGATACGCAGTATTTT. Its translation is CASSRRTDTQYF.

This clonotype was picked up many times. V usage is TRBV7-8 and J usage is TRBJ2-3, with D possibly TRBD2 on 6 matching bases. V shed 5 bases and J shed 0 bases, with 18 bases lying between them. This CDR3 has 17 residues. Germline V gene sequence: CDR1 SGHVS, CDR2 FQNEAQ. The CDR3 region has the DNA TGTGCCAGCAGCGCGGGGAACCGGGACCGTAGCACAGATACGCAGTATTTT. This sequence encodes CASSAGNRDRSTDTQYF.

The V call is TRBV12-3 or TRBV12-4, the J call TRBJ2-3; perhaps TRBD1 as D (8 bases). V lost 7 bases to trimming and J lost 6 bases, with 20 bases between them. The CDR3 has 15 amino acids. As DNA, the CDR3 is TGTGCCAGCACCCACAGGGGGGGCCAGGGGGATACGCAGTATTTT. As protein: CASTHRGGQGDTQYF.

This clonotype appeared many times. This chain links TRBV18 with TRBJ1-5; 8 bases agree with TRBD1. J gave up 4 bases and V 3 bases, and 11 bases lay outside the gene matches. Germline V gene data show CDR1 as KGHSH and CDR2 as LQKENI. This CDR3 comprises 17 residues. As DNA, the CDR3 is TGTGCCAGCTCACCCGGACAGGGTTCAGTCGGGAATCAGCCCCAGCATTTT. Translating gives CASSPGQGSVGNQPQHF.

This clonotype occurred many times. The chain employs TRBV27 and TRBJ1-1; D remains ambiguous. The V and J ends lost 0 bases and 0 bases respectively, with 8 bases between them. The CDR3 is 15 amino acids. Germline V gene data show CDR1 as MNHEY and CDR2 as SMNVEV (reference sequence). The CDR3: CASSLSSTMNTEAFF. CDR3 sequence (DNA): TGTGCCAGCAGTTTATCGTCAACTATGAACACTGAAGCTTTCTTT.

The chain uses TRBV20-1 and TRBJ1-6, with D uncertain. This CDR3 spans 16 amino acids. V was cut by 3 bases and J by 7 bases, with 19 bases left in between. CDR1 and CDR2 (germline): DFQATT, SNEGSKA (reference sequence). This CDR3 reads CSASARVRSSNSPLHF. The DNA of the CDR3 is TGCAGTGCTAGTGCTAGAGTACGGTCCAGCAATTCACCCCTCCACTTT.